One sample yielded the 26 T cell receptor beta chains listed below, sequenced in a study of blood T cells in healthy people across ages. It was with a sample-barcoded 5' primer and a J-beta primer mix that a second PCR of about 6 to 12 cycles was run. TCRdb re-derived calls from the 5' RACE reads in MiXCR, one entry per CDR3 protein. The repertoire holds some 800,000 distinct CDR3 sequences, approximately 25% seen once, with approximately 3.7% in the top ten. The same specimen was also included in a second study, on T cells of mothers and their children.

Sequenced material: blood. All receptors derive from a boy younger than 18 in good health.

The chain couples TRBV3-1 to TRBJ1-2; D perhaps matches TRBD1 (6 bases). Trimming cost V 4 bases and J 2 bases, with 11 bases left between them. Germline lookup yields CDR1 LGHDT and CDR2 YNNKEL (reference sequence). This CDR3 is built from 14 residues. The CDR3 DNA follows: TGTGCCAGCAGCCGAGGGACAAACAACTATGGCTACACCTTC. Encoded protein: CASSRGTNNYGYTF.

This clonotype was seen more than once but under ten times. The V gene is TRBV15, the J gene TRBJ2-5; a possible D gene is TRBD1 (6 bases). Germline V gene data show CDR1 as LNHNV and CDR2 as YYDKDF (reference sequence). There are 15 residues in the CDR3. Trimming stripped 1 base from V and 3 bases from J, with 12 bases between. CDR3 DNA sequence: TGTGCCACCAGCAGAGGGGACACTACTGAAGAGACCCAGTACTTC. Amino acid sequence: CATSRGDTTEETQYF. Filled out from reference TRBV15 and TRBJ2-5, the complete variable domain reads DAMVIQNPRYQVTQFGKPVTLSCSQTLNHNVMYWYQQKSSQAPKLLFHYYDKDFNNEADTPDNFQSRRPNTSFCFLDIRSPGLGDTAMYLCATSRGDTTEETQYFGPGTRLLVL.

The chain links TRBV11-2 to TRBJ1-2; D not resolved. From germline, CDR1 is SGHAT and CDR2 FQNNGV. The CDR3 contains 13 residues. V lost 1 base to trimming and J lost 10 bases, with 13 bases between them. CDR3 nucleotide sequence: TGTGCCAGCAGCTTAGGAGGGTCTGACACCTACACCTTC. It is translated as CASSLGGSDTYTF.

This clonotype has a handful of counts. The chain carries TRBV27 and TRBJ2-5, with a tentative D call TRBD2 (6 bases). In germline, CDR1 is MNHEY, CDR2 SMNVEV (reference sequence). Trimming cost V 4 bases and J 2 bases, with 14 bases left between them. This CDR3 has 15 amino acids. Written as DNA, the CDR3 is TGTGCCAGCAGTTCCTCTATGGCGGGACAAGAGACCCAGTACTTC. It yields the protein CASSSSMAGQETQYF.

This clonotype was seen more than once but under ten times. V and J are TRBV4-3 and TRBJ2-3, with 14 positions matching TRBD2. Per germline, CDR1 LGHNA and CDR2 YSLEER. The CDR3 totals 18 residues. The V segment lost 1 base and the J segment 7 bases; nucleotides outside the gene matches: 10. The CDR3 is CASSQGAGLAGASYTQYF. The CDR3 region has the DNA TGCGCCAGCAGCCAAGGGGCGGGACTAGCGGGGGCGTCGTATACGCAGTATTTT.

The V and J genes are TRBV7-9 and TRBJ2-7, with D tentatively TRBD1 or TRBD2 (6 bases each). The CDR3 covers 14 residues. Germline V gene sequence: CDR1 SEHNR, CDR2 FQNEAQ (reference sequence). Trimming left V 5 bases short and J 1 base short, with 12 bases between. Written as DNA, the CDR3 is TGTGCCAGCAGCCCGGGGGACAAGTCCTACGAGCAGTACTTC. Protein: CASSPGDKSYEQYF. The variable domain in full, with the rest retrieved from reference TRBV7-9 and TRBJ2-7, is DTGVSQNPRHKITKRGQNVTFRCDPISEHNRLYWYRQTLGQGPEFLTYFQNEAQLEKSRLLSDRFSAERPKGSFSTLEIQRTEQGDSAMYLCASSPGDKSYEQYFGPGTRLTVT.

The V and J genes are TRBV7-2 and TRBJ2-7, with D uncertain. Germline V CDR1 and CDR2: SGHTA, FQGNSA. Deletions cut 1 base from V and 4 bases from J, with 8 bases between. The CDR3 length is 13 residues. In nucleotides, the CDR3 is TGTGCCAGCAGCTTAGAGTACCAATACGAGCAGTACTTC. Amino acids: CASSLEYQYEQYF.

This clonotype was seen more than once but under ten times. This sequence joins TRBV20-1 and TRBJ2-7; tentatively, D is TRBD1 (6 bases). Germline CDR1 is DFQATT and CDR2 is SNEGSKA (reference sequence). V was cut by 5 bases and J by 2 bases, with 10 bases left in between. This CDR3 region has 12 residues. The CDR3 reads CSAGTGPYEQYF. CDR3 coding DNA: TGCAGTGCTGGAACAGGGCCCTACGAGCAGTACTTC.

This sequence joins TRBV30 and TRBJ1-4; D may be TRBD1 (6 bases). CDR3 size: 15 residues. Looked up from germline, CDR1 is GTSNPN and CDR2 is SVGIG (reference sequence). Trimming removed 1 base at V and 6 bases at J, with 15 bases between. CDR3 in DNA: TGTGCCTGGAGTGGGTCCCCCGGGGGGCATGAAAAACTGTTTTTT. Its translation: CAWSGSPGGHEKLFF.

This clonotype was seen a few times. This chain connects TRBV20-1 to TRBJ2-1; no reliable D call. The CDR3 contains 16 residues. Germline values: CDR1 DFQATT, CDR2 SNEGSKA (reference sequence). Trimming removed 2 bases at V and 0 bases at J, with 14 bases between. In DNA form, the CDR3 reads TGCAGTGCTAGAAACCCTATACAAAGCTCCTACAATGAGCAGTTCTTC. Translating it yields CSARNPIQSSYNEQFF.

The chain couples TRBV6-6 to TRBJ2-1, with D possibly called TRBD1 or TRBD2 (5 bases each). Between the trimmed V and J ends, which lost 8 bases and 10 bases, there was a span of 9 bases. Germline-derived CDR1 and CDR2 are MNHNY and SVGAGI (reference sequence). This CDR3 is built from 10 residues. The CDR3 region has the DNA TGTGCCAGCCGGGACCTAGAGCAGTTCTTC. It yields the protein CASRDLEQFF.

The V call is TRBV12-3 or TRBV12-4, the J call TRBJ1-4; 7 positions agree with TRBD1. Losses at the gene ends were 5 bases for V and 5 bases for J; bases not matched to a gene: 8. The CDR3 sequence is 15 residues long. CDR3 nucleotides: TGTGCCAGCAGTCCTACCGGGACAGTGAATGAAAAACTGTTTTTT. Translation gives CASSPTGTVNEKLFF.

CDR3 loop: CASSPGGTHEQYF. For the CDR3, the DNA is TGTGCCAGCAGTCCGGGAGGGACCCACGAGCAGTACTTC. The chain couples TRBV27 to TRBJ2-1, with 8 bases lining up with TRBD2. The DNA end is more similar to TRBJ2-7, so the J call may be wrong. This CDR3 is built from 13 residues. CDR1 and CDR2 (germline): MNHEY, SMNVEV (reference sequence).

This clonotype showed up just a few times. The chain recombines TRBV7-8 with TRBJ2-1; 11 nucleotides line up with TRBD2. The V gene end was trimmed by 4 bases and the J gene end by 3 bases; junction bases not matched to a gene: 8. Germline V lookup: CDR1 SGHVS, CDR2 FQNEAQ. CDR3 length: 17 residues. The chain's CDR3 is CASSSPSGGTLYNEQFF. Written as DNA, the CDR3 is TGTGCCAGCAGCTCCCCTAGCGGGGGGACCCTCTACAATGAGCAGTTCTTC.

This clonotype was recorded a few times. The chain has TRBV27 and TRBJ1-6; 9 positions agree with TRBD1. The CDR3 extends over 15 amino acids. Per the germline V gene, CDR1 is MNHEY and CDR2 is SMNVEV (reference sequence). J gave up 9 bases and V 5 bases, and 8 bases lay outside the gene matches. CDR3 sequence reads: CASSEGTGTISPLHF. CDR3 DNA sequence: TGTGCCAGCAGTGAAGGGACAGGGACGATTTCACCCCTCCACTTT.

DNA of the CDR3: TGTGCCAGCAGCTTAGAAGGCAGGGGTGGCACTGAAGCTTTCTTT. Translating gives CASSLEGRGGTEAFF. The rearrangement uses TRBV7-2 and TRBJ1-1, with a weak D call TRBD1 (6 bases). The CDR3 has 15 residues. Trimming removed 1 base at V and 4 bases at J, with 13 bases between. CDR1 and CDR2 (germline): SGHTA, FQGNSA.

The gene calls are TRBV6-2 or TRBV6-3 and TRBJ1-1; weak D call: TRBD1 (5 bases). Germline assignment: CDR1 MNHEY and CDR2 SVGEGT. The V gene lost 2 bases and the J gene lost 1 base, with 8 bases spanning the gap. CDR3 length equals 14 residues. DNA of the CDR3: TGTGCCAGCAGTTACCCGGGGCCGAACACTGAAGCTTTCTTT. Encoded protein: CASSYPGPNTEAFF.

The chain recombines TRBV20-1 with TRBJ2-1; TRBD2 aligns across 12 bases. This CDR3 comprises 16 residues. Losses at the gene ends were 5 bases for V and 0 bases for J; bases not matched to a gene: 5. CDR1 is DFQATT, CDR2 SNEGSKA, per germline (reference sequence). The CDR3: CSALPGLAGSYNEQFF. DNA for the CDR3: TGCAGTGCTTTACCGGGACTAGCGGGCTCCTACAATGAGCAGTTCTTC.

This clonotype was picked up a small number of times. The J gene is TRBJ2-5, the V gene TRBV14; 9 nucleotides align to TRBD1. The last part of the DNA fits TRBJ2-7 better; the J call may be wrong. Germline V gene data show CDR1 as SGHDN and CDR2 as FVKESK. The CDR3 extends over 17 amino acids. This CDR3 is CASSQFSGTGTPYEQYF. The CDR3 coding sequence is TGTGCCAGCAGCCAATTTTCTGGGACAGGGACACCCTACGAGCAGTACTTC.

This clonotype was picked up a small number of times. The CDR3 is CASSPRTGVGGYTF. For the CDR3, the DNA is TGCGCCAGCAGCCCCAGGACAGGGGTGGGCGGCTACACCTTC. This chain connects TRBV4-1 to TRBJ1-2; 9 bases are a match to TRBD1. Germline CDR1 and CDR2: MGHRA and YSYEKL. The CDR3 runs to 14 residues. J was trimmed by 8 bases and V by 4 bases; bases with no gene match: 8.

There are a few counts of this clonotype. J is TRBJ1-6 and V is TRBV7-9; D is undetermined. The germline V gene encodes CDR1 SEHNR and CDR2 FQNEAQ (reference sequence). V gave up 1 base and J gave up 8 bases, with 6 bases separating them. CDR3 length: 13 amino acids. The CDR3, as DNA: TGTGCCAGCAGCTTAGGGGATTATTCACCCCTCCACTTT. It translates to CASSLGDYSPLHF.

This clonotype occurred a few times. The gene calls are TRBV7-8 and TRBJ2-5; 8 positions match TRBD2. The length of the CDR3 is 17 residues. Germline CDR1 reads SGHVS; CDR2 reads FQNEAQ. V shed 3 bases and J 2 bases; nucleotides not matched to a gene: 11. The CDR3 nucleotides read TGTGCCAGCAGCTTTTACGGGAGGGGGGCATATCAAGAGACCCAGTACTTC. This encodes CASSFYGRGAYQETQYF.

The chain employs TRBV6-1 and TRBJ2-7; 7 bases are a match to TRBD1. V shed 6 bases, J shed 4 bases, and the junction held 15 bases outside the gene matches. The length of the CDR3 is 16 residues. Germline values: CDR1 MNHNS, CDR2 SASEGT. The CDR3 nucleotides read TGTGCCAGCAGCCACCGTGTAGGGACAGCCCAGTACGAGCAGTACTTC. Amino acid sequence: CASSHRVGTAQYEQYF.

This chain links TRBV27 with TRBJ2-3; tentatively, D is TRBD1 or TRBD2 (5 bases each). CDR1 is MNHEY and CDR2 is SMNVEV in the germline V gene (reference sequence). CDR3 length: 14 residues. Trimming left V 5 bases short and J 0 bases short, with 9 bases between. CDR3 DNA: TGTGCCAGCAGTCAACGGGGCAGCACAGATACGCAGTATTTT. As protein: CASSQRGSTDTQYF.

This clonotype was found a few times. CDR3 bases: TGTGCCAGCAGCCCCGAGACAGGCTTCGGTAATTCACCCCTCCACTTT. This sequence encodes CASSPETGFGNSPLHF. The chain employs TRBV11-2 and TRBJ1-6, with D maybe TRBD1 (6 bases). The CDR3 covers 16 residues. V lost 5 bases, J lost 6 bases, and 17 bases lay in between. Per the germline V gene, CDR1 is SGHAT and CDR2 is FQNNGV.

In this sample, this clonotype turned up many times. DNA of the CDR3: TGTGCCAGCAGCCAATTACTTCGGACTAGCGGGGATGAGCAGTTCTTC. Translation: CASSQLLRTSGDEQFF. The V call is TRBV3-1, the J call TRBJ2-1; 12 nucleotides line up with TRBD2. The trim removed 2 bases at V and 8 bases at J, leaving 7 bases unmatched. The germline gives CDR1 LGHDT, CDR2 YNNKEL (reference sequence). CDR3 length: 16 amino acids.